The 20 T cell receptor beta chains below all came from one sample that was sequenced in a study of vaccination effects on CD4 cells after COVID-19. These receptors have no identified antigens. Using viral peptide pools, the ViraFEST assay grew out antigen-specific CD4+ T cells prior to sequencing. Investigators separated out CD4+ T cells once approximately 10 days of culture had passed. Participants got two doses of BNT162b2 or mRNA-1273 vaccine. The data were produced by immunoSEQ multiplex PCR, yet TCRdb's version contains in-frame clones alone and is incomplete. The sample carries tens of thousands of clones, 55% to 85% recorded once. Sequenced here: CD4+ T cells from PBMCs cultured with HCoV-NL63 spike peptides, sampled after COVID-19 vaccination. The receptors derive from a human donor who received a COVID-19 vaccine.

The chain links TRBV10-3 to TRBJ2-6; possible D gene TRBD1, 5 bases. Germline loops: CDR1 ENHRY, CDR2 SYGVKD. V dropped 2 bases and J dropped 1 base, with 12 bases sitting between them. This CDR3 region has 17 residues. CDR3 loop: CAISERQGKSGANVLTF. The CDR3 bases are TGTGCCATCAGTGAGCGCCAGGGAAAATCTGGGGCCAACGTCCTGACTTTC.

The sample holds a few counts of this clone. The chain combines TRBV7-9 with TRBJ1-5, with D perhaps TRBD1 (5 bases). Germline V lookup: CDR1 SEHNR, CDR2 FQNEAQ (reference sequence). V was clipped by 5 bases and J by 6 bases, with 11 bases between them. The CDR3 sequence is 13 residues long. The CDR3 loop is CASSAQVGQPQHF. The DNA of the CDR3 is TGTGCCAGCAGCGCACAGGTAGGTCAGCCCCAGCATTTT. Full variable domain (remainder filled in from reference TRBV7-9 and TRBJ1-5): DTGVSQNPRHKITKRGQNVTFRCDPISEHNRLYWYRQTLGQGPEFLTYFQNEAQLEKSRLLSDRFSAERPKGSFSTLEIQRTEQGDSAMYLCASSAQVGQPQHFGDGTRLSIL.

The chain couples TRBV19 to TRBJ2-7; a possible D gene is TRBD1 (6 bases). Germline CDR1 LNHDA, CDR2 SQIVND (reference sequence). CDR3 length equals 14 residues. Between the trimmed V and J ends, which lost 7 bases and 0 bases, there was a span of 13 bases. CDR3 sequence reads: CASNRDTSSYEQYF. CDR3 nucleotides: TGTGCCAGTAACCGGGACACCTCCTCCTACGAGCAGTACTTC.

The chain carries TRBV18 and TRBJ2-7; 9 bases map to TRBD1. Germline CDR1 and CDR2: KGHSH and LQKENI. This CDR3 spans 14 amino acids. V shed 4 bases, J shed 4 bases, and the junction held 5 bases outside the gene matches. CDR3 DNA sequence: TGTGCCAGCTCACGGGGACAGGGAGAATACGAGCAGTACTTC. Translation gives CASSRGQGEYEQYF.

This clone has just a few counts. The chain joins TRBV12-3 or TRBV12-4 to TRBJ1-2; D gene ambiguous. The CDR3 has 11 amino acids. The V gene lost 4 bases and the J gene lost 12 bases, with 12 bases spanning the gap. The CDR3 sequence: CASSSTPFNTF. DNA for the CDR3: TGTGCCAGCAGTTCTACACCCTTCAACACCTTC.

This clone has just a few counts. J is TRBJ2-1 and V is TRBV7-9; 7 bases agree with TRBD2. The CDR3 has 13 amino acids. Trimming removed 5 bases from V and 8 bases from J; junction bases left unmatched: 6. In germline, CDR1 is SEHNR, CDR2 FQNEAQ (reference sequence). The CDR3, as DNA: TGTGCCAGCAGCCAAGGACTAGTTGATGAGCAGTTCTTC. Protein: CASSQGLVDEQFF.

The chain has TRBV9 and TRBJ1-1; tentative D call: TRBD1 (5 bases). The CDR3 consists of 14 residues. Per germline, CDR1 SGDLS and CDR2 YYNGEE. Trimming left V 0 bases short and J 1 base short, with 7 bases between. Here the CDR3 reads CASSVAQGNTEAFF. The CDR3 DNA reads TGTGCCAGCAGCGTAGCCCAGGGGAACACTGAAGCTTTCTTT. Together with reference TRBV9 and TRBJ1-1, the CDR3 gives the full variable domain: DSGVTQTPKHLITATGQRVTLRCSPRSGDLSVYWYQQSLDQGLQFLIQYYNGEERAKGNILERFSAQQFPDLHSELNLSSLELGDSALYFCASSVAQGNTEAFFGQGTRLTVV.

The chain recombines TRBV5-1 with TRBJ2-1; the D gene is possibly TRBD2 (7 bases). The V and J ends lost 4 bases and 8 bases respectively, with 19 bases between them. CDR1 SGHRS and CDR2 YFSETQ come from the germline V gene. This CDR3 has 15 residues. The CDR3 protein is CASSPGGNSMDEQFF. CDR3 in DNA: TGCGCCAGCAGCCCGGGGGGCAACTCGATGGATGAGCAGTTCTTC.

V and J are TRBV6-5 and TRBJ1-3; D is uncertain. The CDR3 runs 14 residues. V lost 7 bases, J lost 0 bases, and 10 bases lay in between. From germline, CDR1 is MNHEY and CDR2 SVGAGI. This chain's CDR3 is CASIQGFSGNTIYF. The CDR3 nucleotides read TGTGCCAGCATCCAAGGCTTCTCTGGAAACACCATATATTTT.

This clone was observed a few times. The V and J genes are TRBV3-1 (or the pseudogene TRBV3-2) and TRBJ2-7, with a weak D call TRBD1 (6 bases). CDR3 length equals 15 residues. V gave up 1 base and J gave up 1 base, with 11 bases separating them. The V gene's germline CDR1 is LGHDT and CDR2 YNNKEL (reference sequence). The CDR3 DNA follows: TGTGCCAGCAGCCAAGTCTACCAGGGGTCCTACGAGCAGTACTTC. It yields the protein CASSQVYQGSYEQYF.

CDR3 region: CAISNSGTSYEQYF. CDR3 DNA sequence: TGTGCCATCAGTAACTCCGGGACGTCCTACGAGCAGTACTTC. The chain links TRBV10-3 to TRBJ2-7; the D gene could be TRBD1 or TRBD2 (5 bases each). Trimming stripped 5 bases from V and 1 base from J, with 12 bases between. Per germline, CDR1 ENHRY and CDR2 SYGVKD. CDR3 size: 14 residues.

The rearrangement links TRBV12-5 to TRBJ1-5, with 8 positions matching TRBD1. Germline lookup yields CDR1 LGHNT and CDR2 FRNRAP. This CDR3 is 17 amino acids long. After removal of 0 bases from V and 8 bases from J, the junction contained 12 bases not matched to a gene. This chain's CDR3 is CASGLVIERTGWKPQHF. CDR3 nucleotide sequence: TGTGCTAGTGGTTTGGTAATAGAACGGACAGGGTGGAAGCCCCAGCATTTT.

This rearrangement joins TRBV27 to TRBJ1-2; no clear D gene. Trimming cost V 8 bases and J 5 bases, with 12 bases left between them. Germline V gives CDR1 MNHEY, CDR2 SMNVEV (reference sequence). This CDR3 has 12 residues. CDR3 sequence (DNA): TGTGCCAGCCAGGCCCCGGGGTATGGCTACACCTTC. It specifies CASQAPGYGYTF.

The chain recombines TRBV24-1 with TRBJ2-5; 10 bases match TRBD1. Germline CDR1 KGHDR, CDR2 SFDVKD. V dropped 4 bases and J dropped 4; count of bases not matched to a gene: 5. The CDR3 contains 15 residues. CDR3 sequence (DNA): TGTGCCACCAGTGAAAGACAGGGGGCTGGAGAGACCCAGTACTTC. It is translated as CATSERQGAGETQYF.

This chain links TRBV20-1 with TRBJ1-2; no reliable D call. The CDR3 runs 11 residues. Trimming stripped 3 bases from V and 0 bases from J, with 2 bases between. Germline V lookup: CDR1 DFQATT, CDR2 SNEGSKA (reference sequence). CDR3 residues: CSARPNYGYTF. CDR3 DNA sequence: TGCAGTGCTAGGCCTAACTATGGCTACACCTTC.

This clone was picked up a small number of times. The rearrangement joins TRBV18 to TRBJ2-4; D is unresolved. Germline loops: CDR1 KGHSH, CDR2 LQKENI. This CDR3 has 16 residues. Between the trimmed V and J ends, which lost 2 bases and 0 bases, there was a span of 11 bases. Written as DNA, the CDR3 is TGTGCCAGCTCACCAGACATTACGCTAGCCAAAAACATTCAGTACTTC. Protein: CASSPDITLAKNIQYF.

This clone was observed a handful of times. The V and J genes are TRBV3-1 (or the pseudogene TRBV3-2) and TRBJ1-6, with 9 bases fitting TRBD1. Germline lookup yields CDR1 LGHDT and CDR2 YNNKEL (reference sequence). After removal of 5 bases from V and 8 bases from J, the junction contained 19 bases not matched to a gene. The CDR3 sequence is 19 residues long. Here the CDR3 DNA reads TGTGCCAGCAGCGAAGGGGCCGGGACAGGGTATAGGCGGGATTCACCCCTCCACTTT. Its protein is CASSEGAGTGYRRDSPLHF.

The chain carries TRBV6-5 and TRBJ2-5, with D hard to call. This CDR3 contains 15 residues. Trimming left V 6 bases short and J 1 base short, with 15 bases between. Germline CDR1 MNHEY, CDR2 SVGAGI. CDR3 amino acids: CASSLGFGSQETQYF. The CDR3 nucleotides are TGTGCCAGCAGCTTAGGGTTCGGTAGCCAAGAGACCCAGTACTTC.

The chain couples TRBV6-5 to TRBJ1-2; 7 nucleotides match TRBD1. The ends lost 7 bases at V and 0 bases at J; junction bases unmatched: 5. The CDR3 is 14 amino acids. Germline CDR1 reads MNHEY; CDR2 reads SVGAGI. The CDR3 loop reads CASNPTGPNYGYTF. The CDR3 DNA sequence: TGTGCCAGCAACCCGACAGGGCCTAACTATGGCTACACCTTC.

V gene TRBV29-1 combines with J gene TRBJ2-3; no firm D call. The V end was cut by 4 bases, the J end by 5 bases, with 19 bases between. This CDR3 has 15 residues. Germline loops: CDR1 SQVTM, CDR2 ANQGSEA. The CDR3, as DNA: TGCAGCGTTGTAGGGTTCGCGTGGACGCAAGATACGCAGTATTTT. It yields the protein CSVVGFAWTQDTQYF.